This T cell receptor beta chain was identified during a study of shared clonotypes between healthy human individuals (dated by TCRdb to 2020 to 2021). Study-wide context: The cohort comprised a couple of women and three men aged 18 to 49 years. For each donor, CD4 naive and CD4 memory were each run on three plates, CD8 naive on two plates, and CD8 memory on one plate. To estimate repertoire size and how much clonotypes are shared between individuals, the study performed deep sequencing of blood TCR repertoires from 4 to 6 healthy adults. Libraries were prepared and TCR repertoires were sequenced by different laboratories using diverse techniques, in order to increase sequencing depth and limit assay-specific biases. Leukapheresis yielded between about 0.9 and 8.9 billion PBMCs per donor.

Donors were healthy HIV-negative adults with no recently reported acute infections or vaccinations. Only Caucasian adults living in Nashville, Tennessee, USA were represented among the donors. CD4+ T cells were enriched by magnetic negative selection; naive cells were then positively selected on CD45RA, and the negative fraction formed the memory subset. Blood was collected by leukapheresis, and PBMCs were isolated by Ficoll-Histopaque density gradient centrifugation and then cryopreserved in liquid nitrogen vapor phase. Analytical flow cytometry was used to check the purity and quantity of each magnetically sorted T cell population. Genomic DNA was isolated from each sorted fraction and quantified by UV absorbance on a Nanodrop 2000c. The germline V gene supplies CDR1 SNHLY and CDR2 FYNNEI. The CDR3, from cysteine to phenylalanine, totals 15 residues. Only the CDR3 DNA stays, 45 bases, in frame from base 1.

Comments on this clone: The target of this receptor is not known. A single base separates this from a much larger clone, so it may be a read error.

What the research found in general, with its limitations: Because the study included a small number of donors, the genetic and exposure-history diversity represented was limited. Larger estimated clonotype richness was generally found for naive subsets than for memory subsets. Incomplete sequencing was indicated by rarefaction of sorted-subset datasets, despite the large sequencing depth. Sharing across a handful of donors was observed for about 4.8% of naive CD4, less than 4% of naive CD8, 2.3% of memory CD4, and around 0.4% of memory CD8 clonotypes. Pairwise subsampling indicated that sequencing depth was expected to affect the degree of clonotype sharing among donors. Sampling was restricted to blood, and TCR repertoires in tissues likely differ from the TCR repertoires found in blood. Compared with non-shared clonotypes, the clonotypes found in all four sorted-subset donors had higher generation probabilities.

TCR CDR3 regions were amplified from genomic DNA by multiplex PCR using the deep immunoSEQ assay. Extracted genomic DNA from each cell subset was spread evenly across all wells of several immunoSEQ 96-well plates, with each plate serving as a replicate. For sorted subsets, about 0.2 ug genomic DNA, equal to 30,000 to 35,000 T cell genomes, was loaded into each replicate PCR. Purified libraries were measured with a Qubit 3.0 fluorometer, size-checked on a Bioanalyzer 2100, and measured again with the KAPA Library Quantification kit. Every immunoSEQ 96-well plate was sequenced on a dedicated single-read 150-cycle Illumina NextSeq 550 flow cell. Under the source paper's analysis protocol: Because the immunoSEQ output held only junctional sequences and lacked quality scores, the filtering could not match the filtering applied to full-length reads. Sequences were annotated with PyIR, a Python wrapper for IgBLAST v1.9, and V/J genes and CDR3 were assigned using IMGT germline references. Reads were removed for weak V/J assignments (E-value above 1e-6), missing CDR3, stop codons, out-of-frame junctions, or ambiguous translated residues. A V3J clonotype was defined by an identical inferred V gene, J gene, and CDR3 amino acid sequence. Percentage overlap between repertoires was calculated by dividing the number of shared unique clonotypes by the size of the smaller repertoire. Richness of each repertoire was evaluated using RTK rarefaction, the Chao1 estimator, and Recon v2.1 estimates of unobserved clonotypes. For all TCRbeta clonotypes obtained by the gDNA method from a handful of donors, generation probabilities were computed with OLGA. Drawn from immuneACCESS, this table holds only the in-frame rearrangements with V and J called that TCRdb kept. Clones are partly lost; checked studies trace under half to an unresolved V gene and leave the rest unexplained. V and J calls and clone size are copied from that table; D and trimming were computed from the DNA. Counted in this sample were some 660,000 clones; 73% of them appeared once. In total, the top ten clones hold 1.5% to 2% of the sample.

The sequenced material came from memory CD4+ T cells sorted from blood. The meaning of the sample's cell subset or site label: CD45RA-negative fraction. The TCR comes from a woman aged 30 to 39 in good health. The V and J segments used are TRBV2 and TRBJ2-3, with TRBD2 matching 8 junction bases. The CDR3 protein sequence reads: CSVKRLASGTDTQYF. The sequenced DNA is TGTTCCGTGAAGAGACTAGCGAGCGGGACAGATACGCAGTATTTT.